The 15 T cell receptor beta chains presented below share a single source sample, sequenced in a study of shared clonotypes between healthy human individuals. Method: immunoSEQ multiplex PCR; TCRdb's copy keeps in-frame clones and lacks some. The sample has around 2.5 million clones; roughly 93% are singletons. The sample taken for sequencing was naive CD4+ T cells from PBMCs. Subset noted: CD45RA+ positively selected. The receptors originated from a man aged 18 to 30 in good health. Some clones in this sample may be carry-over from other donors' samples.

The rearrangement joins TRBV28 to TRBJ2-4; either TRBD1 or TRBD2 may supply D (5 bases each). The CDR3 sequence is 16 residues long. Germline CDR1 and CDR2: MDHEN and SYDVKM. The V end was cut by 1 base, the J end by 2 bases, with 12 bases between. The CDR3 DNA follows: TGTGCCAGCAGTTTATATGGGGGATCTTCCAAAAACATTCAGTACTTC. Its translation: CASSLYGGSSKNIQYF.

The chain joins TRBV5-1 to TRBJ1-1, with D possibly TRBD1 on 5 matching bases. The V gene's germline CDR1 is SGHRS and CDR2 YFSETQ. The V end was cut by 0 bases, the J end by 3 bases, with 12 bases between. The CDR3 is 15 amino acids. The CDR3 here is CASSLEGLPHTEAFF. CDR3 in DNA: TGCGCCAGCAGCTTGGAGGGGTTACCGCACACTGAAGCTTTCTTT. Drawing the rest from reference TRBV5-1 and TRBJ1-1, the complete variable domain is KAGVTQTPRYLIKTRGQQVTLSCSPISGHRSVSWYQQTPGQGLQFLFEYFSETQRNKGNFPGRFSGRQFSNSRSEMNVSTLELGDSALYLCASSLEGLPHTEAFFGQGTRLTVV.

The chain combines TRBV7-3 with TRBJ2-2; the match to TRBD1 covers 7 bases. This CDR3 region has 15 residues. Germline V lookup: CDR1 SGHTA, CDR2 FQGTGA. The V gene end was trimmed by 0 bases and the J gene end by 6 bases; junction bases not matched to a gene: 4. CDR3 sequence reads: CASSLTFQGAGELFF. The CDR3 DNA is TGTGCCAGCAGCTTAACGTTCCAGGGGGCCGGGGAGCTGTTTTTT.

This sequence joins TRBV15 and TRBJ2-5, with 9 bases aligning to TRBD1. Trimming cost V 5 bases and J 2 bases; bases outside gene matches: 9. CDR1 LNHNV and CDR2 YYDKDF come from the germline V gene (reference sequence). The CDR3 covers 16 residues. The CDR3 DNA sequence: TGTGCCACCAGCGTACAACAGGGGGCTATACAAGAGACCCAGTACTTC. This gives the protein CATSVQQGAIQETQYF.

The genes are TRBV9 and TRBJ1-1, with D hard to call. CDR1 is SGDLS and CDR2 is YYNGEE in the germline V gene. The CDR3 runs to 14 residues. V lost 5 bases and J 2 bases, leaving 13 bases between the germline ends. The CDR3 is CASRPRGANTEAFF. The CDR3 DNA sequence: TGTGCCAGCAGGCCCCGGGGAGCCAACACTGAAGCTTTCTTT.

This sequence joins TRBV5-1 and TRBJ2-7, with a tentative D call TRBD1 (5 bases). Per germline, CDR1 SGHRS and CDR2 YFSETQ. Trimming took off 4 bases at V and 3 bases at J, with 11 bases between the two ends. The CDR3 has 13 amino acids. CDR3 nucleotide sequence: TGCGCCAGCAGCCCTCTGCAGGGCTACGAGCAGTACTTC. Its translation: CASSPLQGYEQYF.

The chain employs TRBV15 and TRBJ2-2; 7 nucleotides agree with TRBD1. Trimming took 8 bases from V and 0 from J; bases not matched to a gene: 3. In germline, CDR1 is LNHNV, CDR2 YYDKDF (reference sequence). The CDR3 spans 14 residues. As DNA, the CDR3 is TGTGCCACCTGGACAGGATCGAACACCGGGGAGCTGTTTTTT. Translation gives CATWTGSNTGELFF.

This clone was counted a few times. The CDR3 region is CASRAYRDGEAFF. The DNA for the CDR3 is TGTGCCAGCAGAGCCTACAGGGACGGTGAAGCTTTCTTT. The chain recombines TRBV2 with TRBJ1-1, with D maybe TRBD1 (6 bases). Trimming took 6 bases from V and 7 from J, leaving 15 bases between them. Germline loops: CDR1 SNHLY, CDR2 FYNNEI. CDR3 size: 13 residues.

To note about this clone: At the DNA level, this CDR3 is encoded by other sequences in the same sample as well. V gene TRBV4-1 combines with J gene TRBJ2-1; D is perhaps TRBD2 (5 bases). CDR1 is MGHRA, CDR2 YSYEKL, per germline. Between the trimmed V and J ends, which lost 4 bases and 8 bases, there was a span of 12 bases. This CDR3 spans 13 amino acids. The CDR3 here is CASSPRAGDEQFF. CDR3 in DNA: TGCGCCAGCAGCCCAAGGGCCGGGGATGAGCAGTTCTTC.

The gene calls are TRBV25-1 and TRBJ2-5; 7 bases fit TRBD1. The tail of the sequence fits TRBJ2-7 better, so the J call may be wrong. The CDR3 sequence is 15 residues long. CDR1 and CDR2 (germline): MGHDK, SYGVNS. In DNA form, the CDR3 reads TGTGCCAGCAGTGATCAAGCCAGGGGGACCTACGAGCAGTACTTC. Amino acid sequence: CASSDQARGTYEQYF.

The chain uses TRBV29-1 and TRBJ1-3; D call uncertain. The V end lost 1 base, the J end lost 0 bases, and 7 bases lay between the germline ends. From germline, CDR1 is SQVTM and CDR2 ANQGSEA. This CDR3 comprises 14 residues. CDR3 region: CSVEVPNSGNTIYF. The CDR3 DNA sequence: TGCAGCGTTGAAGTCCCCAACTCTGGAAACACCATATATTTT.

The chain uses TRBV27 and TRBJ1-1; a possible D gene is TRBD1 (5 bases). This CDR3 region has 13 residues. Per the germline V gene, CDR1 is MNHEY and CDR2 is SMNVEV (reference sequence). Deletions cut 0 bases from V and 11 bases from J, with 13 bases between. In DNA form, the CDR3 reads TGTGCCAGCAGTTTATCCAGGGAGGTGTTCGCTTTCTTT. Translation: CASSLSREVFAFF.

This chain joins TRBV7-9 and TRBJ1-6; D is perhaps TRBD1 (6 bases). CDR3 length equals 12 residues. The V gene's germline CDR1 is SEHNR and CDR2 FQNEAQ (reference sequence). V shed 10 bases and J shed 10 bases, with 14 bases lying between them. The CDR3 here is CATGGAASPLHF. The CDR3 DNA reads TGTGCCACCGGGGGGGCAGCCTCACCCCTCCACTTT.

CDR3 sequence reads: CASSLGTGTIQETQYF. CDR3 sequence (DNA): TGCGCCAGCAGCTTGGGGACAGGGACTATCCAAGAGACCCAGTACTTC. The V gene is TRBV5-1, the J gene TRBJ2-5; D is perhaps TRBD1 (8 bases). CDR1 is SGHRS, CDR2 YFSETQ, per germline. Trimming left V 0 bases short and J 1 base short, with 13 bases between. CDR3 length: 16 amino acids.

This chain connects TRBV9 to TRBJ2-2, with a tentative D call TRBD1 (7 bases). CDR3 length: 17 amino acids. The V end was cut by 3 bases, the J end by 4 bases, with 19 bases between. Per the germline V gene, CDR1 is SGDLS and CDR2 is YYNGEE. CDR3 nucleotides: TGTGCCAGCAGCGGAGCAGGGGGGCGGCTTAGCACCGGGGAGCTGTTTTTT. It yields the protein CASSGAGGRLSTGELFF.